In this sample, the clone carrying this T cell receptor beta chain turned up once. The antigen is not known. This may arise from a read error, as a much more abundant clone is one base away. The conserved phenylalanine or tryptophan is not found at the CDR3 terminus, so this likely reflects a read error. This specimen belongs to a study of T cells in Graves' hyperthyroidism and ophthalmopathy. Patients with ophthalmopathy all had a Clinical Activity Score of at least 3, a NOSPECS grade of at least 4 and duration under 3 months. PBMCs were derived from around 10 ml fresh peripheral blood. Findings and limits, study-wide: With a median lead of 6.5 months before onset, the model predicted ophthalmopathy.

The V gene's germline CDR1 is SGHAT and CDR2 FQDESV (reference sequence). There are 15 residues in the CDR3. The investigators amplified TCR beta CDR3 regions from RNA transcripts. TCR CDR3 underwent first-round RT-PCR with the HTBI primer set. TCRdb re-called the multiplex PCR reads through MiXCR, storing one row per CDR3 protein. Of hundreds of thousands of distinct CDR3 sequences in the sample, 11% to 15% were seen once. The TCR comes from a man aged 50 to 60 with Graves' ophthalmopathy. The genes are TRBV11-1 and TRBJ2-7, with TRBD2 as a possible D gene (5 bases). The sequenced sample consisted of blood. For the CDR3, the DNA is TGCGCCAGCAGCCCCAGAGGGCCCCTCTCCTACGAGCAGTACTTG. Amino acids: CASSPRGPLSYEQYL.